This paragraph reports one T cell receptor beta chain. This sample stems from a study of blood T cell repertoires in COVID-19. For the study at large: T cells, B-cell-depleted T cells, or PBMCs provided the cDNA or gDNA that served as material.

Clones were read by immunoSEQ multiplex PCR, and TCRdb kept only the in-frame ones, dropping some. The sample shows 200,000 to 250,000 clones, around 90% of them seen only once. The TCR comes from a man aged 25-40 years who had been exposed to COVID-19. Material: PBMCs or T cells enriched from blood (not recorded which).

The CDR3 loop reads CATSRDAGWPGELFF. CDR3 sequence (DNA): TGTGCCACCAGCAGAGACGCGGGCTGGCCCGGGGAGCTGTTTTTT. The chain links TRBV15 to TRBJ2-2, with D tentatively TRBD2 (5 bases). This CDR3 has 15 amino acids. Germline CDR1 is LNHNV and CDR2 is YYDKDF (reference sequence). Trimming pared 0 bases from V and 6 bases from J, leaving 11 bases between.